The text below deals with one T cell receptor beta chain. Its antigen is not known. This sample was taken from a study of early T cells in non-severe SARS-CoV-2 infection. The overall study: Unpaired chains resulted from sequencing bulk RNA of unsorted whole blood.

The study, taken as a whole, reports: Anti-spike CD8 responses were favored in VDJdb matching, and private and CD4 specificities were missed.

The CDR3 covers 15 residues. Deletions cut 6 bases from V and 1 base from J, with 13 bases between. In the library, individual cDNA molecules carried attached unique molecular identifiers. MiXCR, run by TCRdb on the 5' RACE reads, gives a single entry per CDR3 protein. The sample carries roughly 50,000 distinct CDR3 sequences, approximately 7.6% recorded once. This sequence originates from an adult who was a healthcare worker with PCR-confirmed SARS-CoV-2 infection or an uninfected control (not recorded which). The chain uses TRBV12-3 or TRBV12-4 and TRBJ2-1; the D call may be TRBD1 or TRBD2 (6 bases each). The specimen sequenced was whole blood. CDR3 sequence reads: CASSLTGTSYNEQFF. CDR3 in DNA: TGTGCCAGCAGCCTTACAGGGACTTCCTACAATGAGCAGTTCTTC.